The 17 T cell receptor beta chains below come from one sample, sequenced in a study of T cell clonality in common variable immunodeficiency (dated by TCRdb to the mid-2010s). Libraries were made using the immunoSEQ multiplex PCR assay. The table was pulled from immuneACCESS by TCRdb, which kept in-frame rearrangements only. Such tables lose some clones; where checked, under half of the loss comes from unresolved V genes, and the rest has no known cause. With about 64,000 clones recorded, this sample contains no clone counted only once. Jointly, the top ten make up approximately 1.5% of the sample. The sample comprised peripheral blood mononuclear cells. Receptor source: a person aged 18 to 75 in good health.

This clone was detected many times. From the germline J gene comes the end of the CDR3, since the read stops 3 residues before it. The chain links TRBV5-4 to TRBJ2-2, with TRBD1 matching 8 bases. Trimming removed 4 bases from V and 0 bases from J; junction bases left unmatched: 2. Germline lookup yields CDR1 SGHNT and CDR2 YYREEE (reference sequence). The CDR3 totals 15 residues. The CDR3 region is CASSPDRANTGELFF. Partial CDR3 DNA: TGTGCCAGCAGCCCGGACAGGGCGAACACCGGGGAG.

Many counts were recorded for this clone. The CDR3 goes on 3 residues after the read ends, and that part is filled in from the germline J gene. The V call is TRBV24-1, the J call TRBJ2-3; D is perhaps TRBD1 (5 bases). The CDR3 length is 14 residues. The germline CDR1 and CDR2 sequences are KGHDR and SFDVKD. The CDR3 DNA, read in part, is TGTGCCACCAGTGATCCCACACAGGTCGGTGCG. Its translation: CATSDPTQVGA. In full, the CDR3 is CATSDPTQVGAQYF.

This clone was counted at least ten times. The CDR3 region is CASSLTDRAVLTF. The CDR3 DNA, read in part, is TGTGCCAGCAGCTTAACGGACAGGGCTGTC. The rearrangement uses TRBV7-3 and TRBJ2-6; 8 positions match TRBD1. The DNA ends 3 residues before the CDR3 does, and the rest of the CDR3 is filled in from the germline J gene. CDR1 is SGHTA, CDR2 FQGTGA, per germline. CDR3 length equals 13 residues.

There are many counts of this clone. The CDR3 is cut off 3 residues early in the read; its end comes from the germline J gene. The J gene is TRBJ2-7, the V gene TRBV29-1, with a weak D call TRBD1 (6 bases). Trimming pared 2 bases from V and 4 bases from J, leaving 27 bases between. CDR3 size: 18 residues. Germline loops: CDR1 SQVTM, CDR2 ANQGSEA. Incomplete CDR3 DNA: TGCAGCGTTGAACTGGACAGCAGAAGAATTGGGACCCCTTACGAG. Protein sequence: CSVELDSRRIGTPYE. The whole CDR3 protein reads CSVELDSRRIGTPYEQYF.

In this sample, this clone turned up many times. The covered CDR3 bases are TGTGCCTGGAGTTTAGGGTACTATGGC. Translated: CAWSLGYYG. The whole CDR3 reads CAWSLGYYGYTF. The J gene is TRBJ1-2, the V gene TRBV30; D gene unclear. The read is 3 residues too short to cover the CDR3 end, so that end is filled in from the germline J gene. CDR1 is GTSNPN and CDR2 is SVGIG in the germline V gene (reference sequence). V was clipped by 2 bases and J by 3 bases, with 7 bases between them. This CDR3 region has 12 residues.

This clone was seen more than once but under ten times. Sequencing ends 3 residues short of the CDR3 end; the germline J gene provides the rest. The rearrangement links TRBV7-8 to TRBJ1-5; D ambiguous. Germline-derived CDR1 and CDR2 are SGHVS and FQNEAQ. V was pared by 2 bases and J by 1 base, with 18 bases between. The CDR3 spans 18 residues. CDR3 sequence: CASSLSLGLRGSNQPQHF. The CDR3 bases that were read are TGTGCCAGCAGCTTATCCCTAGGGTTGCGCGGGAGCAATCAGCCC.

This clone was observed at least ten times. The read terminates 3 residues ahead of where the CDR3 ends, so the germline J gene completes it. The V and J genes are TRBV12-3 or TRBV12-4 and TRBJ1-2; the match to TRBD1 covers 9 bases. CDR3 length: 14 amino acids. J was trimmed by 4 bases and V by 5 bases; bases with no gene match: 5. Incomplete CDR3 DNA: TGTGCCAGCAGTCTAACAGGGGGCTTCTATGGC. Amino acids: CASSLTGGFYG. The full-length CDR3 reads as CASSLTGGFYGYTF.

This clone was observed at least ten times. With the read ending 3 residues before the CDR3 end, the germline J gene is used to fill in that end. The V and J genes are TRBV7-8 and TRBJ1-2; tentative D call: TRBD1 (6 bases). Trimming cost V 3 bases and J 0 bases, with 11 bases left between them. The V gene's germline CDR1 is SGHVS and CDR2 FQNEAQ. The CDR3 runs 15 residues. CDR3 DNA (partial): TGTGCCAGCAGCTTTAGGGACACGGCTAACTATGGC. It translates to CASSFRDTANYG. In full, the CDR3 reads CASSFRDTANYGYTF.

In its sample, this clone was seen many times. The read comes to an end 3 residues before the CDR3 does, leaving the germline J gene to fill in the end. The rearrangement links TRBV20-1 to TRBJ2-1; 9 nucleotides match TRBD2. This CDR3 is built from 15 residues. With 5 bases clipped from V and 4 bases from J, the junction kept 9 bases outside the gene matches. The germline gives CDR1 DFQATT, CDR2 SNEGSKA (reference sequence). CDR3: CSALIAGVGYNEQFF. The sequenced CDR3 bases are TGCAGTGCTTTAATAGCGGGAGTGGGGTACAATGAG.

The table lists this clone with many counts. The CDR3 is cut off 3 residues early in the read; its end comes from the germline J gene. The chain joins TRBV5-4 to TRBJ2-2, with D tentatively TRBD1 (6 bases). Trimming stripped 3 bases from V and 4 bases from J, with 13 bases between. The CDR3 has 15 residues. In germline, CDR1 is SGHNT, CDR2 YYREEE (reference sequence). The DNA read from the CDR3 is TGTGCCAGCAGCTCGCGGACAGTAGGCACCGGGGAG. Protein sequence: CASSSRTVGTGE. The whole CDR3 region reads CASSSRTVGTGELFF.

This clone was seen repeatedly, ten times or more. With the read ending 3 residues before the CDR3 end, the germline J gene is used to fill in that end. The chain joins TRBV5-4 to TRBJ1-2; possibly TRBD1 for D (5 bases). Deletions cut 5 bases from V and 7 bases from J, with 15 bases between. CDR3 length: 13 residues. Germline V gene lookup returns CDR1 SGHNT and CDR2 YYREEE (reference sequence). CDR3 bases read: TGTGCCAGCAGGCCCAAGGGGCAGGGTGGC. The encoded protein is CASRPKGQGG. The whole CDR3 reads CASRPKGQGGYTF.

This clone was recorded at least ten times. The sequenced CDR3 bases are TGCAGTGGGGGGGGACATATAAAAAACATT. Translating it yields CSGGGHIKNI. The CDR3 reads in full as CSGGGHIKNIQYF. The chain is built from TRBV20-1 and TRBJ2-4; weak D call: TRBD2 (7 bases). With the read ending 3 residues before the CDR3 end, the germline J gene is used to fill in that end. V lost 7 bases and J lost 4, with 14 bases in between. The V gene's germline CDR1 is DFQATT and CDR2 SNEGSKA (reference sequence). This CDR3 has 13 residues.

This clone was detected ten times or more. Coverage ceases 3 residues before the CDR3 finishes, and the germline J gene fills in the end. V and J are TRBV11-2 and TRBJ2-2; TRBD1 might be the D (6 bases). V lost 5 bases, J lost 1 base, and 11 bases lay in between. Germline lookup yields CDR1 SGHAT and CDR2 FQNNGV. The CDR3 extends over 15 amino acids. The part of the CDR3 DNA that was read is TGTGCCAGCAGCCGACAGGCGATGAACACCGGGGAG. Its translation is CASSRQAMNTGE. In full, the CDR3 is CASSRQAMNTGELFF.

This clone has ten or more counts. The junction does not match germline at one end; this may be a read error. The CDR3 is cut off 3 residues early in the read; its end comes from the germline J gene. V is TRBV5-1 and J is TRBJ2-7; D unclear. The germline V gene encodes CDR1 SGHRS and CDR2 YFSETQ. The CDR3 is 14 amino acids. Incomplete CDR3 DNA: TGCGCCAGCACCTTGGGGTGGGCACCCTACGAG. Translating it yields CASTLGWAPYE. In full, the CDR3 is CASTLGWAPYEQYF.

This clone was observed at least ten times. The CDR3 goes on 3 residues after the read ends, and that part is filled in from the germline J gene. The chain combines TRBV20-1 with TRBJ2-1, with 10 bases identical to TRBD1. The length of the CDR3 is 15 residues. Germline V gene lookup returns CDR1 DFQATT and CDR2 SNEGSKA (reference sequence). The V gene end was trimmed by 2 bases and the J gene end by 4 bases; junction bases not matched to a gene: 5. CDR3 DNA (partial): TGCAGTGCTAGACCCACGGGACAGGGGTACAATGAG. As protein: CSARPTGQGYNE. The whole CDR3 reads CSARPTGQGYNEQFF.

This clone was picked up a small number of times. Coverage ceases 3 residues before the CDR3 finishes, and the germline J gene fills in the end. The chain links TRBV5-4 to TRBJ2-1; no clear D. The CDR3 is 16 residues long. Looked up from germline, CDR1 is SGHNT and CDR2 is YYREEE (reference sequence). Trimming took 3 bases from V and 4 from J, leaving 17 bases between them. The part of the CDR3 DNA that was read is TGTGCCAGCAGCTCGCTGGCCGTTAGGGTTTACAATGAG. Amino acids: CASSSLAVRVYNE. From start to end, the CDR3 is CASSSLAVRVYNEQFF.

This clone appeared many times. The read terminates 3 residues before the CDR3 end, so the remaining end is supplied by the germline J gene. V gene TRBV29-1 combines with J gene TRBJ2-7; 8 nucleotides align to TRBD2. The CDR3 is 14 residues long. In germline, CDR1 is SQVTM, CDR2 ANQGSEA. The V gene end was trimmed by 2 bases and the J gene end by 2 bases; junction bases not matched to a gene: 5. The CDR3 loop is CSVESTSETYEQYF. Incomplete CDR3 DNA: TGCAGCGTTGAATCGACTAGCGAGACCTACGAG.